The entry that follows covers one T cell receptor beta chain sequence. Original analysis: Amplification from reference gene primers served as the basis for estimated nucleated cell counts. Sequencing was performed with immunoSEQ multiplex PCR; in TCRdb, only in-frame clones are kept and a portion is missing. For V, J and clone size, that table is used; D and trimming come from the DNA. The repertoire consists of more than 90,000 clones, with more than 75% occurring once and the leading ten covering about 20%. The ends lost 4 bases at V and 1 base at J; junction bases unmatched: 7. Germline V gene lookup returns CDR1 SGHNT and CDR2 YYREEE (reference sequence). The CDR3 loop spans 16 amino acids. The sample originates from a study of blood T cell repertoires in COVID-19. Study details: There were acute and convalescent COVID-19 samples, and they came from the United States, Italy and Spain.

The sample was peripheral blood. This receptor was identified in an elderly man with acute or convalescent COVID-19. The chain has TRBV5-4 and TRBJ2-5; 10 positions agree with TRBD1. DNA of the CDR3: TGTGCCAGCAGCGGGGGGACAGGGGTCACCCAAGAGACCCAGTACTTC. Translation gives CASSGGTGVTQETQYF.